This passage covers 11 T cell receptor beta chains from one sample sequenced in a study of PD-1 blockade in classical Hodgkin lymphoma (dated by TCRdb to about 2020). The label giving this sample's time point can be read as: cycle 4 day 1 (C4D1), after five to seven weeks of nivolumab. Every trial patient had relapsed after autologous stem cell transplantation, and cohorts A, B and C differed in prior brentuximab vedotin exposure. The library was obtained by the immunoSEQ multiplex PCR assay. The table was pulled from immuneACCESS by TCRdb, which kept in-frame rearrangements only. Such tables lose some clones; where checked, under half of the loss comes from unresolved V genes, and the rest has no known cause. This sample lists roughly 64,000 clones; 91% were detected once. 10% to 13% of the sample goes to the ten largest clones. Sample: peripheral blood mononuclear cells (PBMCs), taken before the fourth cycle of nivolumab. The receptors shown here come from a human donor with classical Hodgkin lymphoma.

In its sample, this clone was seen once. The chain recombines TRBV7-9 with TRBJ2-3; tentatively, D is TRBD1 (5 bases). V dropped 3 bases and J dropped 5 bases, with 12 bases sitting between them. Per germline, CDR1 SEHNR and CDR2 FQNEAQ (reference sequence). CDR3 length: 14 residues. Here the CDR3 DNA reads TGTGCCAGCAGCTTCGGGCAGGGATTAGATACGCAGTATTTT. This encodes CASSFGQGLDTQYF.

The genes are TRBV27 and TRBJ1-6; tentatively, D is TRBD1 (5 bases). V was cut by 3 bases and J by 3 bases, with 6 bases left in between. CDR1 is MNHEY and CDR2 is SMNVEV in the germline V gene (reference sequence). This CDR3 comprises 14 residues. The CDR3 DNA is TGTGCCAGCAGTTTCGACAGCTATAATTCACCCCTCCACTTT. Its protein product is CASSFDSYNSPLHF.

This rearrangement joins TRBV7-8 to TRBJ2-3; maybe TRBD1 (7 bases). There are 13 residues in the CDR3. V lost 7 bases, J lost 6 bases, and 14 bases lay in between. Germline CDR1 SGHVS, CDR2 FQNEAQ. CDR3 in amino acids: CASTRGAEDTQYF. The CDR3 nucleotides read TGTGCCAGCACCAGGGGGGCCGAGGATACGCAGTATTTT.

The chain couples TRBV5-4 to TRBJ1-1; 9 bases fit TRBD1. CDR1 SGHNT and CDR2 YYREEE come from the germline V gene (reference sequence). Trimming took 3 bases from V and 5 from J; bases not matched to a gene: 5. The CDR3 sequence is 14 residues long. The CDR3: CASSSGQGRTEAFF. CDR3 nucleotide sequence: TGTGCCAGCAGCTCGGGACAGGGTAGGACTGAAGCTTTCTTT.

The CDR3, as DNA: TGTGCCAGCTTCTCCGGGAACAATGAGCAGTTCTTC. The encoded protein is CASFSGNNEQFF. V and J are TRBV14 and TRBJ2-1; the D gene is possibly TRBD2 (5 bases). Germline V gene sequence: CDR1 SGHDN, CDR2 FVKESK. V was shortened by 8 bases and J by 5 bases, with 10 bases between the two germline ends. This CDR3 is 12 amino acids long.

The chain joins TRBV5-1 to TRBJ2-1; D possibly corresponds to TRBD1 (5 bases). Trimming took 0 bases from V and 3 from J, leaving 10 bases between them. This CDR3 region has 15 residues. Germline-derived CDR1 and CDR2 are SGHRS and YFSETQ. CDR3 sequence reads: CASSLVGEIYNEQFF. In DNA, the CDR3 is TGCGCCAGCAGCTTGGTAGGGGAAATCTACAATGAGCAGTTCTTC.

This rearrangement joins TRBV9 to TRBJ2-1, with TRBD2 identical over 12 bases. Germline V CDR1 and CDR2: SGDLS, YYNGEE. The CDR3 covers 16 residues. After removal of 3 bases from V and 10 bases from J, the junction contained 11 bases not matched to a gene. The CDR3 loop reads CASSGDLAGGRWEQFF. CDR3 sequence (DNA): TGTGCCAGCAGCGGCGATCTAGCGGGGGGGCGGTGGGAGCAGTTCTTC.

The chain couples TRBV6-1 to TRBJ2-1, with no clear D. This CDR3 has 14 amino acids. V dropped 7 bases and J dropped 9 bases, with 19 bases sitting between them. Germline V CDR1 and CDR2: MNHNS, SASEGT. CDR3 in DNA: TGTGCCAGCACGAATGCGCGTAGGACCACTGAGCAGTTCTTC. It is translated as CASTNARRTTEQFF.

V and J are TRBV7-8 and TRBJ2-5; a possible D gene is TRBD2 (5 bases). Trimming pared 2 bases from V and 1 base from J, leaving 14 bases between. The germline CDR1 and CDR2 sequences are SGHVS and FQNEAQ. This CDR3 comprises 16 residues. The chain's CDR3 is CASSLIGGSIQETQYF. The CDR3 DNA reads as TGTGCCAGCAGCTTAATCGGAGGCAGTATCCAAGAGACCCAGTACTTC.

In DNA, the CDR3 is TGCAGCTTCCTGGGGGTGGTTCGGGCCTACAATGAGCAGTTCTTC. It yields the protein CSFLGVVRAYNEQFF. This chain connects TRBV29-1 to TRBJ2-1, with D perhaps assigned TRBD1 or TRBD2 (5 bases each). CDR1 and CDR2 (germline): SQVTM, ANQGSEA. The CDR3 sequence is 15 residues long. Trimming took off 8 bases at V and 2 bases at J, with 19 bases between the two ends.

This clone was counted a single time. CDR3 in DNA: TGCGCCACATTTGCGCCGCTTCCAAATTCACCCCTCCACTTT. Translating gives CATFAPLPNSPLHF. The rearrangement links TRBV23-1 to TRBJ1-6; D ambiguous. TRBV23-1 is labeled an ORF, and its function is uncertain. CDR3 length equals 14 residues. V shed 10 bases and J shed 7 bases, with 17 bases lying between them.